Below are 25 T cell receptor beta chains sequenced from a single sample in a study of T-cell memory formation after mild COVID-19. One entry per CDR3 protein, called by TCRdb with MiXCR from the 5' RACE reads. Of roughly 620,000 distinct CDR3 sequences in the sample, roughly 18% were seen once. Input material: PBMCs or a T cell subset sorted from them (not recorded which). These receptors were collected from an adult woman who had mild COVID-19 (a few samples of this study predate the infection). Cell type and time point are not known.

V and J are TRBV12-3 or TRBV12-4 and TRBJ1-1, with 8 bases matching TRBD1. The ends lost 7 bases at V and 6 bases at J; junction bases unmatched: 7. The length of the CDR3 is 13 residues. In nucleotides, the CDR3 is TGTGCCAGCACAGGGGGCAGGTTTGCTGAAGCTTTCTTT. Translation gives CASTGGRFAEAFF.

CDR3 loop: CASSQEGLRGEFF. For the CDR3, the DNA is TGTGCCAGCAGCCAAGAAGGACTCCGCGGGGAGTTCTTC. This chain connects TRBV4-2 to TRBJ2-1; possibly TRBD2 for D (6 bases). The CDR3 has 13 amino acids. Between the trimmed V and J ends, which lost 0 bases and 14 bases, there was a span of 14 bases. Germline loops: CDR1 LGHNA, CDR2 YNFKEQ.

The V call is TRBV6-2 or TRBV6-3, the J call TRBJ2-2, with 14 bases aligning to TRBD2. Germline V CDR1 and CDR2: MNHEY, SVGEGT. This CDR3 is built from 17 residues. The V segment lost 5 bases and the J segment 5 bases; nucleotides outside the gene matches: 7. CDR3 region: CASSQPGLAGGTGELFF. As DNA, the CDR3 is TGTGCCAGCAGTCAACCCGGACTAGCGGGAGGAACCGGGGAGCTGTTTTTT.

This sequence joins TRBV24-1 and TRBJ2-1, with 12 bases lining up with TRBD2. Germline CDR1 reads KGHDR; CDR2 reads SFDVKD. This CDR3 region has 17 residues. Trimming at V came to 7 bases and at J to 7 bases, leaving 13 bases not matched to a gene. The CDR3 coding sequence is TGTGCCACCAGGCCAAGTCCCCGGCTAGCGGGGGGGAATGAGCAGTTCTTC. Its protein product is CATRPSPRLAGGNEQFF.

In this sample, this clonotype turned up a few times. CDR3 loop: CASSSGTSGAGDTQYF. The DNA of the CDR3 is TGTGCCAGCAGTTCAGGGACTAGCGGCGCGGGAGATACGCAGTATTTT. The V gene is TRBV12-3 or TRBV12-4, the J gene TRBJ2-3; 11 nucleotides agree with TRBD2. V was pared by 4 bases and J by 5 bases, with 8 bases of the junction left unmatched. This CDR3 comprises 16 residues.

This clonotype was picked up many times. V and J are TRBV9 and TRBJ2-4; D perhaps matches TRBD1 (7 bases). The CDR3 has 15 amino acids. V lost 1 base and J lost 7, with 15 bases in between. Germline V gene lookup returns CDR1 SGDLS and CDR2 YYNGEE. CDR3 DNA: TGTGCCAGCAGCGTAACGCCCCAGGGGGGTAACATTCAGTACTTC. This encodes CASSVTPQGGNIQYF.

Concerning this clonotype itself: Germline and junction disagree at one end, which may indicate a read error. The chain employs TRBV7-7 and TRBJ2-5; D possibly uses TRBD1 or TRBD2 (5 bases each). The CDR3 extends over 14 amino acids. CDR1 and CDR2 from the germline V gene are SSHAT and FNYEAQ (reference sequence). CDR3 sequence: CASSRTGTGETQYF. For the CDR3, the DNA is TGTGCTAGCAGCCGAACCGGGACGGGGGAGACCCAGTACTTC.

This clonotype came up a few times. The rearrangement uses TRBV4-1 and TRBJ1-1; D is possibly TRBD1 (6 bases). Germline lookup yields CDR1 MGHRA and CDR2 YSYEKL. V was trimmed by 5 bases and J by 4 bases, leaving 17 bases between them. The CDR3 is made up of 15 amino acids. The CDR3 region is CASSKGGEGGTEAFF. The CDR3, as DNA: TGCGCCAGCAGCAAGGGGGGGGAGGGCGGCACTGAAGCTTTCTTT.

This chain links TRBV27 with TRBJ2-1; 7 nucleotides align to TRBD2. The germline V gene encodes CDR1 MNHEY and CDR2 SMNVEV (reference sequence). CDR3 length equals 17 residues. With V trimmed by 0 bases and J by 1 base, 6 bases remained unmatched. This CDR3 reads CASSLSRPGGSYNEQFF. CDR3 sequence (DNA): TGTGCCAGCAGTTTATCGCGTCCCGGGGGGTCCTACAATGAGCAGTTCTTC.

The chain links TRBV7-2 to TRBJ1-5, with D maybe TRBD1 (5 bases). There are 15 residues in the CDR3. The germline V gene has CDR1 SGHTA and CDR2 FQGNSA. V gave up 0 bases and J gave up 8 bases, with 14 bases separating them. CDR3 sequence: CASSLAAGPGEPQHF. The CDR3 DNA follows: TGTGCCAGCAGCTTAGCGGCGGGGCCCGGAGAGCCCCAGCATTTT.

The rearrangement links TRBV19 to TRBJ1-6; D is unclear. This CDR3 contains 13 residues. The V end lost 3 bases, the J end lost 10 bases, and 10 bases lay between the germline ends. The germline gives CDR1 LNHDA, CDR2 SQIVND (reference sequence). In nucleotides, the CDR3 is TGTGCCAGTAGTATGGATGAGTGGTCACCCCTCCACTTT. Its protein product is CASSMDEWSPLHF.

The V and J genes are TRBV30 and TRBJ2-5, with a possible D match to TRBD1 (6 bases). There are 13 residues in the CDR3. V shed 5 bases and J shed 5 bases, with 15 bases lying between them. Per the germline V gene, CDR1 is GTSNPN and CDR2 is SVGIG (reference sequence). The CDR3 nucleotides read TGTGCCTGGGCTACAGGGTTAGTCGAGACCCAGTACTTC. Its protein is CAWATGLVETQYF.

This rearrangement joins TRBV16 to TRBJ2-7; 16 bases align to TRBD2. Trimming removed 4 bases from V and 6 bases from J; junction bases left unmatched: 6. The CDR3 totals 16 residues. Germline values: CDR1 KGHSY, CDR2 FQNENV. The CDR3 DNA follows: TGTGCCAGCAGCCCAACCGGGACTAGCGGGAGGGGCGAGCAGTACTTC. This encodes CASSPTGTSGRGEQYF.

This clonotype turned up a few times. DNA of the CDR3: TGTGCCAGCAGCTCACGATTCACAGATACGCAGTATTTT. Translating gives CASSSRFTDTQYF. This rearrangement joins TRBV7-9 to TRBJ2-3; unclear D gene. The germline V and J ends were trimmed by 4 bases and 2 bases, with 7 bases remaining between them. Germline CDR1 reads SEHNR; CDR2 reads FQNEAQ (reference sequence). CDR3 size: 13 residues.

The rearrangement joins TRBV5-1 to TRBJ2-7, with 8 bases aligning to TRBD1. CDR3 length: 15 amino acids. From germline, CDR1 is SGHRS and CDR2 YFSETQ. The V and J ends lost 3 bases and 4 bases, in that order; junction bases with no gene match: 9. DNA for the CDR3: TGCGCCAGCAGCTCCGGACAGGGCTGGGCGTACGAGCAGTACTTC. It translates to CASSSGQGWAYEQYF. Variable domain in full (rest from reference TRBV5-1 and TRBJ2-7): KAGVTQTPRYLIKTRGQQVTLSCSPISGHRSVSWYQQTPGQGLQFLFEYFSETQRNKGNFPGRFSGRQFSNSRSEMNVSTLELGDSALYLCASSSGQGWAYEQYFGPGTRLTVT.

This clonotype occurred many times. The chain combines TRBV5-1 with TRBJ2-1; D gene uncertain. The germline CDR1 and CDR2 sequences are SGHRS and YFSETQ. V was cut by 0 bases and J by 6 bases, with 7 bases left in between. The CDR3 loop spans 13 amino acids. CDR3 DNA sequence: TGCGCCAGCAGCTTGGATTGGGGCAATGAGCAGTTCTTC. This codes for CASSLDWGNEQFF.

This clonotype occurred a few times. The chain joins TRBV19 to TRBJ2-7; D may correspond to TRBD1 or TRBD2 (6 bases each). This CDR3 is 15 amino acids long. Trimming shortened V by 1 base and J by 3 bases, and 13 bases separated the two germline ends. The germline V gene encodes CDR1 LNHDA and CDR2 SQIVND (reference sequence). The CDR3, as DNA: TGTGCCAGTAGTATAGTCCAGGGGACTGGCTACGAGCAGTACTTC. Protein product: CASSIVQGTGYEQYF.

This sequence joins TRBV4-2 and TRBJ1-2; TRBD1 matches 11 bases. Losses at the gene ends were 1 base for V and 7 bases for J; bases not matched to a gene: 11. The CDR3 length is 17 residues. Germline CDR1 and CDR2: LGHNA and YNFKEQ. As DNA, the CDR3 is TGTGCCAGCAGCCAAGCCTGGACAGGGGGCACCTCCATTGGCTACACCTTC. It encodes CASSQAWTGGTSIGYTF.

This clonotype was detected ten times or more. The CDR3 DNA reads TGTGCCAGCAGCGTAGGACTAGCGGGAGAGACCCAGTACTTC. Protein: CASSVGLAGETQYF. The rearrangement uses TRBV9 and TRBJ2-5, with 10 bases aligning to TRBD2. The CDR3 runs 14 residues. The V gene's germline CDR1 is SGDLS and CDR2 YYNGEE. Trimming took 0 bases from V and 4 from J; bases not matched to a gene: 0.

This chain joins TRBV7-2 and TRBJ2-2; possibly TRBD1 for D (6 bases). The V gene's germline CDR1 is SGHTA and CDR2 FQGNSA. The V end was cut by 3 bases, the J end by 5 bases, with 13 bases between. The CDR3 length is 15 residues. CDR3 sequence: CASSLGHTGTGELFF. DNA of the CDR3: TGTGCCAGCAGCTTGGGACATACGGGGACCGGGGAGCTGTTTTTT.

The chain uses TRBV5-8 and TRBJ2-1; D is undetermined. The V end was cut by 4 bases, the J end by 5 bases, with 13 bases between. The CDR3 runs to 14 residues. Germline assignment: CDR1 SGHTS and CDR2 YDEGEE. In nucleotides, the CDR3 is TGTGCCAGCAGCGTGCCCCGAGGCCACAATGAGCAGTTCTTC. Its translation is CASSVPRGHNEQFF.

This clonotype turned up a few times. The rearrangement links TRBV4-1 to TRBJ2-5; unclear D gene. CDR1 MGHRA and CDR2 YSYEKL come from the germline V gene. V was cut by 0 bases and J by 2 bases, with 7 bases left in between. This CDR3 region has 14 residues. CDR3 loop: CASSQEGQQETQYF. The CDR3 DNA follows: TGCGCCAGCAGCCAAGAAGGGCAGCAAGAGACCCAGTACTTC.

This clonotype appeared many times. V gene TRBV5-5 combines with J gene TRBJ1-5; unclear D gene. The CDR3 totals 13 residues. Germline V CDR1 and CDR2: SGHKS, YYEKEE (reference sequence). The V gene lost 4 bases and the J gene lost 0 bases, with 5 bases spanning the gap. CDR3 DNA: TGTGCCAGCAGCCGAAATAGCAATCAGCCCCAGCATTTT. It encodes CASSRNSNQPQHF.

J is TRBJ2-2 and V is TRBV12-3 or TRBV12-4; 7 nucleotides align to TRBD2. V shed 5 bases and J 7 bases; nucleotides not matched to a gene: 13. The CDR3 totals 16 residues. CDR3 sequence reads: CASSPPSREFGGELFF. CDR3 DNA: TGTGCCAGCAGTCCCCCCTCGCGGGAGTTTGGCGGGGAGCTGTTTTTT.

The rearrangement uses TRBV30 and TRBJ1-5, with D maybe TRBD1 (5 bases). In germline, CDR1 is GTSNPN, CDR2 SVGIG (reference sequence). The CDR3 covers 13 residues. V was trimmed by 4 bases and J by 6 bases, leaving 13 bases between them. This chain's CDR3 is CAWTLGGSQPQHF. The CDR3 DNA follows: TGTGCCTGGACCCTGGGGGGGAGTCAGCCCCAGCATTTT.